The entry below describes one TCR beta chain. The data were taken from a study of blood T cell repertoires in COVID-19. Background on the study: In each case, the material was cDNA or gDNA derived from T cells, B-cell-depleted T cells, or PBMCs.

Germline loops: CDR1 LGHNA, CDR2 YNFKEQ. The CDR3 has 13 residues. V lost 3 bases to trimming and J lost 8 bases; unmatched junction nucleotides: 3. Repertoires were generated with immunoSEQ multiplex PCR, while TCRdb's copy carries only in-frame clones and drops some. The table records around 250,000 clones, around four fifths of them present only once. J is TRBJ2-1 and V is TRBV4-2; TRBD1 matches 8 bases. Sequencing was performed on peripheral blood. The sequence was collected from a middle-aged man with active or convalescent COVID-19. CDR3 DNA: TGTGCCAGCAGCCACCCGACAGGGGATGAGCAGTTCTTC. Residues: CASSHPTGDEQFF.